This record looks at one T cell receptor beta chain sequence and its context. The sample holds a few counts of this clone. Which antigen it targets is not known. Within one base of it there is no much larger clone, and no base qualities were kept. These data originate in a study of T cell changes during pregnancy in multiple sclerosis (dated by TCRdb to the late 2010s). Some background on the complete study: The study examined how the T cell repertoire changed over the course of pregnancy in women with multiple sclerosis.

V sheds 0 bases and J sheds 2 bases, leaving 9 bases between their ends. The CDR3 covers 15 residues, taking in both the cysteine and the phenylalanine. The retained sequence is limited to the CDR3, 45 bases, with the frame set at the first base. CDR1 SGDLS and CDR2 YYNGEE were looked up in the germline V gene. Library prep was done by the immunoSEQ multiplex PCR assay. Imported from immuneACCESS, the table was reduced by TCRdb to in-frame sequences with V and J called. These copies leave out some clones; in studies compared against another copy, an unresolved V gene accounts for under half, and the cause of the remainder is not known. Here the sample has tens of thousands of clones; about 93% occur a single time. The top ten hold roughly 0.94% of the sample.

Source: peripheral blood, taken in the first trimester of pregnancy. This receptor was taken from a female donor with multiple sclerosis, enrolled in a pregnancy study. The chain is made from TRBV9 and TRBJ1-3, with TRBD1 as a weak D call on 6 bases. Here is the DNA: TGTGCCAGCAGCGTAGTGGGGGCAGCTGGAAACACCATATATTTT. This gives the protein CASSVVGAAGNTIYF.